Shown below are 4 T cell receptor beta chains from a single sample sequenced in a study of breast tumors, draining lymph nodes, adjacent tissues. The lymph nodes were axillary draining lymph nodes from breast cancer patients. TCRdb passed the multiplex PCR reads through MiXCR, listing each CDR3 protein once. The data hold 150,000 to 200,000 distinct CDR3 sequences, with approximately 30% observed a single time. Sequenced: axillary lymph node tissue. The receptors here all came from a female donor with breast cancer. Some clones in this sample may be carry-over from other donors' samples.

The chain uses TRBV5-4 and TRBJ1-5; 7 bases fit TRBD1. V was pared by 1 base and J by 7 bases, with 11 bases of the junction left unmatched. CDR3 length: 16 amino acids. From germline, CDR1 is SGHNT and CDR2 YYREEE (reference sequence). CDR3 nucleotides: TGTGCCAGCAGCTTGTTAAGGGGAGGGGGCCAACAGCCCCAGCATTTT. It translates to CASSLLRGGGQQPQHF.

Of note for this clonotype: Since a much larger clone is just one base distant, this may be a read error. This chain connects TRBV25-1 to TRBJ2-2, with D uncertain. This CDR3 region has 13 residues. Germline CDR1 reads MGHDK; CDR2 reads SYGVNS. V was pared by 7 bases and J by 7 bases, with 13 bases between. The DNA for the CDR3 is TGTGCCAGCACAGAGATGAGGATCGGGGAGCTGTTTTTT. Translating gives CASTEMRIGELFF.

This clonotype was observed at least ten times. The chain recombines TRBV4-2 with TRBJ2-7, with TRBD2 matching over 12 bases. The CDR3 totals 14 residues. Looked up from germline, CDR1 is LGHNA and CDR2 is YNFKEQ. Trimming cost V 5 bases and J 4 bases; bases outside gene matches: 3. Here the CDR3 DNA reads TGTGCCAGCAGCTTAGGGACTAGCGGGTACGAGCAGTACTTC. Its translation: CASSLGTSGYEQYF.

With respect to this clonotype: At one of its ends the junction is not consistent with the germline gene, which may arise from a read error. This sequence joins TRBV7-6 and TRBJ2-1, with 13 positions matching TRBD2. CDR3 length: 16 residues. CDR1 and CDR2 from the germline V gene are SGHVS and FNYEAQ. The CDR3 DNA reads TGTGTCAGCAGCGGGACTAGCGGGGCATTCTACAATGAGCAGTTCTTC. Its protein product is CVSSGTSGAFYNEQFF. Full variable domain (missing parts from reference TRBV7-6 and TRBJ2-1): GAGVSQSPRYKVTKRGQDVALRCDPISGHVSLYWYRQALGQGPEFLTYFNYEAQQDKSGLPNDRFSAERPEGSISTLTIQRTEQRDSAMYRCVSSGTSGAFYNEQFFGPGTRLTVL.